These 21 T cell receptor beta chains came from one sample sequenced in a study of metastatic and nonmetastatic thyroid tumors. Before thyroid surgery, none of the patients had received any treatment. TCRdb reanalyzed the PCR reads via MiXCR. The repertoire holds 70,000 or so clones, with 13% to 15% as singletons. Specimen: blood. These receptor sequences come from a male donor with papillary thyroid cancer or a benign thyroid nodule (not recorded which). Some clones in this sample may be carry-over from other donors' samples.

The chain employs TRBV7-6 and TRBJ2-5, with D perhaps being TRBD1 or TRBD2 (6 bases each). The CDR3 is 15 amino acids. V lost 7 bases to trimming and J lost 3 bases, with 18 bases between them. Germline V gene sequence: CDR1 SGHVS, CDR2 FNYEAQ. In DNA form, the CDR3 reads TGTGCCAGCAACGAACGGGGGCAGCCTAAAGAGACCCAGTACTTC. It translates to CASNERGQPKETQYF.

This clone was observed many times. The V gene is TRBV4-1, the J gene TRBJ1-5; TRBD1 might be the D (6 bases). The CDR3 totals 15 residues. Trimming pared 0 bases from V and 6 bases from J, leaving 12 bases between. The V gene's germline CDR1 is MGHRA and CDR2 YSYEKL. The DNA for the CDR3 is TGCGCCAGCAGCCAAGACAGGGGTTCGGGTCAGCCCCAGCATTTT. Its protein is CASSQDRGSGQPQHF.

CDR3 coding DNA: TGTGCCAGCAGTCCCGAAGGTCCAAGCGGAGGGCAGGGCGTCTACGAGCAGTACTTC. Encoded protein: CASSPEGPSGGQGVYEQYF. The chain is built from TRBV28 and TRBJ2-7; D might be TRBD2 (6 bases). The germline CDR1 and CDR2 sequences are MDHEN and SYDVKM. This CDR3 comprises 19 residues. Trimming took 5 bases from V and 3 from J, leaving 29 bases between them.

In this sample, this clone turned up many times. The CDR3 nucleotides read TGCGCCAGCAGCTTATGGGGAGGGCAGGAGCAGTTCTTC. Its protein product is CASSLWGGQEQFF. The V gene is TRBV5-1, the J gene TRBJ2-1; 7 nucleotides align to TRBD2. The CDR3 sequence is 13 residues long. Germline trimming cut 2 bases from V and 10 bases from J; bases unmatched to any gene: 6. Germline lookup yields CDR1 SGHRS and CDR2 YFSETQ.

In its sample, this clone was seen many times. The chain employs TRBV20-1 and TRBJ2-7, with a tentative D call TRBD1 (5 bases). This CDR3 spans 12 amino acids. Trimming shortened V by 0 bases and J by 3 bases, and 6 bases separated the two germline ends. Germline values: CDR1 DFQATT, CDR2 SNEGSKA (reference sequence). CDR3 DNA: TGCAGTGCTAGAGATCAGGGCTACGAGCAGTACTTC. Protein: CSARDQGYEQYF.

As for this clone: It may be a read error: a sequence one base away is much more abundant. The chain's CDR3 is CASSLDVGVTNTQYF. The CDR3 nucleotides are TGTGCCAGCAGCTTGGATGTGGGAGTCACGAATACGCAGTATTTT. The chain couples TRBV5-4 to TRBJ2-3, with D tentatively TRBD2 (5 bases). CDR1 and CDR2 (germline): SGHNT, YYREEE (reference sequence). The CDR3 covers 15 residues. The ends were cut back, 0 bases at V and 7 bases at J, with 15 bases in the middle.

The J gene is TRBJ1-6, the V gene TRBV30, with D hard to call. Germline V lookup: CDR1 GTSNPN, CDR2 SVGIG (reference sequence). The germline V and J ends were trimmed by 2 bases and 11 bases, with 19 bases remaining between them. The CDR3 has 15 residues. The CDR3 bases are TGTGCCTGGAGTAGTGTGGGGTCCCATGGACCACCCCTCCACTTT. Translated: CAWSSVGSHGPPLHF. The full variable domain, with the rest looked up from reference TRBV30 and TRBJ1-6, is SQTIHQWPATLVQPVGSPLSLECTVEGTSNPNLYWYRQAAGRGLQLLFYSVGIGQISSEVPQNLSASRPQDRQFILSSKKLLLSDSGFYLCAWSSVGSHGPPLHFGNGTRLTVT.

This clone occurred once. It may be a read error: a sequence one base away is much more abundant. Here the CDR3 reads CSASPRGNYGYTF. The CDR3 nucleotides read TGCAGTGCTAGTCCCAGGGGCAACTATGGCTACACCTTC. The gene calls are TRBV20-1 and TRBJ1-2, with D possibly matching TRBD1 (6 bases). V was pared by 3 bases and J by 2 bases, with 10 bases between. There are 13 residues in the CDR3. CDR1 and CDR2 (germline): DFQATT, SNEGSKA (reference sequence).

About this clone itself: The conserved phenylalanine or tryptophan is not found at the CDR3 terminus, so this likely reflects a read error. The limits of the CDR3 on the DNA are not certain, so only TCRdb's listed CDR3 is given. The rearrangement links TRBV6-1 to TRBJ1-5; the table's D call, TRBD1, has no DNA check behind it. Inclusive of both ends, the CDR3 amounts to 17 amino acids. CDR1 is MNHNS and CDR2 is SASEGT in the germline V gene. CDR3 protein: CASSESGTPYSNQPQNL.

Many counts were recorded for this clone. The chain uses TRBV2 and TRBJ2-7; 7 bases are shared with TRBD1. This CDR3 spans 14 amino acids. Unmatched junction bases numbered 4, after V lost 3 bases and J lost 2 bases. CDR1 is SNHLY and CDR2 is FYNNEI in the germline V gene. The CDR3 region is CASSDTGTAYEQYF. The CDR3 DNA follows: TGTGCCAGCAGTGATACCGGGACAGCCTACGAGCAGTACTTC.

This clone showed up many times. This rearrangement joins TRBV6-1 to TRBJ2-3; D is uncertain. The V gene's germline CDR1 is MNHNS and CDR2 SASEGT. This CDR3 region has 13 residues. V gave up 6 bases and J gave up 5 bases, with 12 bases separating them. CDR3 sequence: CASSRGPQDTQYF. CDR3 nucleotides: TGTGCCAGCAGCCGCGGACCACAAGATACGCAGTATTTT.

This clone was found many times. This chain joins TRBV29-1 and TRBJ2-5, with no clear D. This CDR3 is 14 amino acids long. With 1 base removed from V and 1 base from J, the gap between germline ends came to 10 bases. The germline V gene encodes CDR1 SQVTM and CDR2 ANQGSEA. The CDR3 DNA reads as TGCAGCGTTGAAGGGCAGGAGCTCCAAGAGACCCAGTACTTC. Its translation: CSVEGQELQETQYF.

This clone was detected many times. This rearrangement joins TRBV4-1 to TRBJ2-5; 7 bases match TRBD2. The CDR3 totals 14 residues. The trim removed 0 bases at V and 5 bases at J, leaving 3 bases unmatched. The germline V gene has CDR1 MGHRA and CDR2 YSYEKL. The chain's CDR3 is CASSQERESETQYF. The CDR3 DNA reads as TGCGCCAGCAGCCAAGAGCGGGAGTCGGAGACCCAGTACTTC.

This clone was seen a few times. The chain recombines TRBV6-5 with TRBJ1-2; perhaps TRBD1 as D (6 bases). Trimming took off 4 bases at V and 2 bases at J, with 11 bases between the two ends. The CDR3 spans 14 residues. Germline V gene data show CDR1 as MNHEY and CDR2 as SVGAGI. The CDR3 loop is CASSSRTVNYGYTF. The DNA of the CDR3 is TGTGCCAGCAGTTCCCGGACAGTAAACTATGGCTACACCTTC.

This clone was counted between two and nine times. A read error may produce the germline difference seen at one junction end. Within the sample, other DNA sequences also encode this same CDR3. V is TRBV6-1 and J is TRBJ2-2, with D possibly matching TRBD2 (6 bases). The CDR3 has 14 amino acids. Germline lookup yields CDR1 MNHNS and CDR2 SASEGT. Here the CDR3 reads CASRKTGLPGELFF. As DNA, the CDR3 is TGTGCCAGCAGGAAAACGGGACTTCCCGGTGAGCTTTTTTTT.

Comment on this clone: It may be a read error: a sequence one base away is much more abundant. The chain uses TRBV5-4 and TRBJ2-4; no reliable D call. This CDR3 has 15 residues. V was shortened by 3 bases and J by 0 bases, with 10 bases between the two germline ends. In germline, CDR1 is SGHNT, CDR2 YYREEE (reference sequence). CDR3 amino acids: CASSSVGKAKNIQYF. CDR3 nucleotides: TGTGCCAGCAGCTCAGTAGGGAAAGCCAAAAACATTCAGTACTTC.

At least ten counts were recorded for this clone. The chain combines TRBV6-1 with TRBJ2-2, with TRBD2 matching over 10 bases. Germline CDR1 and CDR2: MNHNS and SASEGT. The CDR3 runs 14 residues. V lost 6 bases and J lost 7; bases outside the gene matches: 5. CDR3 DNA sequence: TGTGCCAGCAGAAGCGGGAGGGCCGTCGGGGAGCTGTTTTTT. Its translation is CASRSGRAVGELFF.

The chain couples TRBV10-3 to TRBJ2-7; 11 bases match TRBD2. V lost 6 bases and J lost 2; bases outside the gene matches: 18. The CDR3 extends over 19 amino acids. The germline V gene encodes CDR1 ENHRY and CDR2 SYGVKD. Here the CDR3 DNA reads TGTGCCATCAGATTAGAAGTGGGTACCACTAGCGGGAGTGCCTACGAGCAGTACTTC. It translates to CAIRLEVGTTSGSAYEQYF.

As for this clone: At one of its ends the junction is not consistent with the germline gene, which may arise from a read error. The chain employs TRBV7-2 and TRBJ1-3; D unclear. The CDR3 has 15 amino acids. Looked up from germline, CDR1 is SGHTA and CDR2 is FQGNSA. The CDR3: CASSVIGSSANIIYF. Here the CDR3 DNA reads TGTGCCAGCAGCGTAATTGGGAGCTCTGCAAACATCATATATTTT.

This clone was observed at least ten times. The rearrangement links TRBV5-8 to TRBJ1-2; 8 nucleotides match TRBD1. This CDR3 has 14 amino acids. Germline assignment: CDR1 SGHTS and CDR2 YDEGEE. The ends lost 5 bases at V and 4 bases at J; junction bases unmatched: 7. In nucleotides, the CDR3 is TGTGCCAGCAGGCCGACAGGGGCCATCTATGGCTACACCTTC. This encodes CASRPTGAIYGYTF.

This clone was seen a few times. The chain links TRBV6-4 to TRBJ2-7; 7 bases match TRBD1. Germline V gives CDR1 MRHNA, CDR2 SNTAGT. V was clipped by 8 bases and J by 6 bases; unmatched bases: 10. The CDR3 runs to 13 residues. The CDR3 sequence: CASGSHRGSEQYF. In nucleotides, the CDR3 is TGTGCCAGCGGATCACACAGGGGCAGCGAGCAGTACTTC.